This TCR beta chain was identified in a study of response to subunit inactivated influenza vaccine. TCRdb analysed the RT-PCR reads with MiXCR anew, one entry per CDR3 protein. This table has hundreds of thousands of distinct CDR3 sequences, less than 10% appearing once. The CDR3 consists of 14 residues. Germline V lookup: CDR1 SGHAT, CDR2 FQNNGV. Trimming stripped 7 bases from V and 1 base from J, with 14 bases between. The gene calls are TRBV11-2 and TRBJ2-7; D possibly corresponds to TRBD1 (5 bases). Here the sequenced sample was PBMCs from blood, taken about 23 months after vaccination. The receptor's source is a man aged 50 to 69 who received an inactivated influenza vaccine. The CDR3 region has the DNA TGTGCCAGCACCTCCGACAGACTGTCCTACGAGCAGTACTTC. Encoded protein: CASTSDRLSYEQYF.